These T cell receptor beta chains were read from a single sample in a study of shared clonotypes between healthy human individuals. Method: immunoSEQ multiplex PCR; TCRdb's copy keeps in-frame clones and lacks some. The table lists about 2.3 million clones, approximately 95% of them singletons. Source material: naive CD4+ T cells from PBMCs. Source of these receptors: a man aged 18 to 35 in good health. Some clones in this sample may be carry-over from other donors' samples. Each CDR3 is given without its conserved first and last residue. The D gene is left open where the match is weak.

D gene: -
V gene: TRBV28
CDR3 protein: ASTGGGRLNTEAF

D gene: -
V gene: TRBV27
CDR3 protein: ASSHRAVGGTDTQY

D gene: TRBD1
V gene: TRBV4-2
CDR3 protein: ASSQEPQGAGEQY

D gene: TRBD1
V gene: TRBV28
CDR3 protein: ASNLGDRLGAQY

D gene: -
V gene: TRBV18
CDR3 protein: ASSNSGSRETQY

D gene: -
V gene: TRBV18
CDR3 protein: ASSPQGQY

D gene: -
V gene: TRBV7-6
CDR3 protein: ASSRRDSDNEQF

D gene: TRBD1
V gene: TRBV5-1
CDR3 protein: ASSFLGTASSGANVLT

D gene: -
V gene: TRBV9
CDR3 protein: ASSGTGTNEKLF

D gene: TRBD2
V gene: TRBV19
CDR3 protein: ASSSGGSGETQY

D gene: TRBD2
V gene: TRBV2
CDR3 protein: ASRDIKTSADTGELF

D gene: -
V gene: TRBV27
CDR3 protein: ASSLGSPGNTIY

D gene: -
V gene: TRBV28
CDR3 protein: ASRDSNSNYGYT

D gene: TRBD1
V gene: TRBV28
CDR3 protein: ASKGAPAEKLF

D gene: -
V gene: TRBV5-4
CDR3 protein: ASSYAPAGEKADTQY

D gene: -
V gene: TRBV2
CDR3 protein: ASAGSVQETQY

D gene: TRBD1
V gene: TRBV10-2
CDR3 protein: ASGGQGSRTEAF

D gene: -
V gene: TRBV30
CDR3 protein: AWTPRGVTRGINSYNEQF

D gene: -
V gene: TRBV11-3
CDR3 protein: ASSLQGGAYNEQF

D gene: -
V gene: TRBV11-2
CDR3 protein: ASSQRGAGNTIY

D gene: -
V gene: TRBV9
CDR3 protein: ASSPNRGVEVGNTIY

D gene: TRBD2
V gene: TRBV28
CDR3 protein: ASSLDRIAGAREF

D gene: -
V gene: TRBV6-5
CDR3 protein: ASSYSRGPYEQY

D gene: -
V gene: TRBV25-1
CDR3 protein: ASSDLRGGYEQY

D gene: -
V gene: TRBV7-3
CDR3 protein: ASSVQGNTEAF

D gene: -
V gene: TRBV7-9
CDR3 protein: ASSFTGRNTEAF

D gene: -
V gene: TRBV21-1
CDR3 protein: ASSKAIRGRTNEKLF

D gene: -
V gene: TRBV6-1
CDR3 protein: ASSVVLGPGANVLT

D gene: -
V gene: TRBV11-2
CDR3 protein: ASSPPGNTEAF

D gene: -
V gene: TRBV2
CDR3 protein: ASSKDRISGNTIY

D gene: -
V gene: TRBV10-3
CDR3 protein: AISERRTDTQY

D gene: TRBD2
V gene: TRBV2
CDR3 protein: ASTDPLAGEGGEQY

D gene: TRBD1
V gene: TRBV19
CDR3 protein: ASSPADRAEH

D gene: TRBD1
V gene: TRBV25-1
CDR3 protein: ASSSRDSLNTEAF

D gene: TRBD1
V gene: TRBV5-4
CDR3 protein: ASGPLGTGEEKLF

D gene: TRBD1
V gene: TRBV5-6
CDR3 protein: ASSFGQGAETQY

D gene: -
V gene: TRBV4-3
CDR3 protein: ASSQRPGPQETQY

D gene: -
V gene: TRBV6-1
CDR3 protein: ASSDWNRSSYEQY

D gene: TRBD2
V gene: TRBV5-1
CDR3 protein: ASSLGRLAGLQETQY

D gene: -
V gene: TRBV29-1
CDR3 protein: SVSGLSNEKLF

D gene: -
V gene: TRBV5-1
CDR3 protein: ASSFGYTSYNEQF

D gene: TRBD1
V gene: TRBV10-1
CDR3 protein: ASSEWGRGPYTQY

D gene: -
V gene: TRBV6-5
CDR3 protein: ASSYYLGGTTYEQY

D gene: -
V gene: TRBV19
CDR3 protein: ATRESGANVLT

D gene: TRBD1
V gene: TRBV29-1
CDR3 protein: SGGQGAYEQY

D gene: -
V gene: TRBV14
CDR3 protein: ASSPRGFSGELF

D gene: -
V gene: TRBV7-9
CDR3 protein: ASSLVAGSYNEQF

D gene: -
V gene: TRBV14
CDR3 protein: ASSQHSGTASTEAF

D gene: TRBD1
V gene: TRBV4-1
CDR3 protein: ASSHFFKGQGVGSNGYT

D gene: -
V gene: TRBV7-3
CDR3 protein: ASSSGGGRSDTQY

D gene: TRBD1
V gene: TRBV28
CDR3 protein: ASAPRTGNNQPQH

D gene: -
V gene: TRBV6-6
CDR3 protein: ASSYSTYYTEAF